The 21 T cell receptor beta chains below all came from one sample that was sequenced in a study of CD8 T cells in ankylosing spondylitis. Study outcomes and limitations: For ankylosing spondylitis blood, a TCR beta motif of 8 or 9 highly homologous variants appeared characteristic.

Using its own MiXCR run on the 5' RACE reads, TCRdb lists one record per CDR3 protein. This sample has over 700,000 distinct CDR3 sequences, with over 15% found just once. Their target antigens are unknown. The sample taken for sequencing was blood, either unsorted or a sorted T cell fraction (not recorded which). These receptors came from a male donor with ankylosing spondylitis.

This clonotype was observed a handful of times. The CDR3 DNA reads TGCGCCAGCAGCTCCGAGCCGGGTGGGATCTTGACTGAAGCTTTCTTT. Protein sequence: CASSSEPGGILTEAFF. J is TRBJ1-1 and V is TRBV5-1; D is unclear. Germline loops: CDR1 SGHRS, CDR2 YFSETQ. This CDR3 comprises 16 residues. Deletions cut 3 bases from V and 5 bases from J, with 20 bases between.

Ten or more counts support this clonotype. V gene TRBV20-1 combines with J gene TRBJ2-1; TRBD2 matches at 8 bases. The V gene's germline CDR1 is DFQATT and CDR2 SNEGSKA (reference sequence). The CDR3 runs to 13 residues. Here the CDR3 DNA reads TGCAGCGCCCGGGAGGGCTCCTACAATGAGCAGTTCTTC. It translates to CSAREGSYNEQFF.

This clonotype was picked up a small number of times. This chain uses TRBV2 with TRBJ2-1; 10 bases match TRBD2. Germline V lookup: CDR1 SNHLY, CDR2 FYNNEI. With 6 bases clipped from V and 5 bases from J, the junction kept 7 bases outside the gene matches. This CDR3 comprises 15 residues. CDR3 bases: TGTGCCAGCAGAGCACTAGCGGGGCAGCACAATGAGCAGTTCTTC. Protein sequence: CASRALAGQHNEQFF.

This chain uses TRBV9 with TRBJ2-7; TRBD2 is a possible D gene (5 bases). CDR1 is SGDLS, CDR2 YYNGEE, per germline. V shed 3 bases and J shed 3 bases, with 19 bases lying between them. The CDR3 extends over 16 amino acids. The CDR3 bases are TGTGCCAGCAGCGCACAACCGACCGGGAACAACTACGAGCAGTACTTC. Translation gives CASSAQPTGNNYEQYF. The full variable domain, its missing parts supplied by reference TRBV9 and TRBJ2-7, is DSGVTQTPKHLITATGQRVTLRCSPRSGDLSVYWYQQSLDQGLQFLIQYYNGEERAKGNILERFSAQQFPDLHSELNLSSLELGDSALYFCASSAQPTGNNYEQYFGPGTRLTVT.

In its sample, this clonotype was seen a few times. The chain recombines TRBV7-9 with TRBJ2-1, with D tentatively TRBD2 (6 bases). Germline lookup yields CDR1 SEHNR and CDR2 FQNEAQ (reference sequence). The germline V and J ends were trimmed by 10 bases and 4 bases, with 17 bases remaining between them. CDR3 size: 14 residues. The CDR3 loop is CAIYPGLVYNEQFF. CDR3 coding DNA: TGTGCCATATACCCGGGACTGGTTTACAATGAGCAGTTCTTC.

This clonotype was observed a few times. The chain employs TRBV29-1 and TRBJ1-2, with TRBD1 matching 7 bases. The junction had 6 bases not matched to a gene; V was cut back by 4 bases and J by 4 bases. The CDR3 is 13 residues long. Per germline, CDR1 SQVTM and CDR2 ANQGSEA. CDR3 sequence (DNA): TGCAGCGTTGGGGCCGGGACAGTCTATGGCTACACCTTC. Amino acid sequence: CSVGAGTVYGYTF.

The chain couples TRBV3-1 to TRBJ2-1; TRBD1 matches 8 bases. CDR1 is LGHDT and CDR2 is YNNKEL in the germline V gene (reference sequence). Germline trimming cut 2 bases from V and 4 bases from J; bases unmatched to any gene: 4. This CDR3 has 15 amino acids. The CDR3 nucleotides read TGTGCCAGCAGCCAACCGGGACAGGAGTACAATGAGCAGTTCTTC. Amino acid sequence: CASSQPGQEYNEQFF.

This clonotype was observed once. V and J are TRBV27 and TRBJ1-4; 11 nucleotides align to TRBD1. The CDR3 spans 15 residues. V was pared by 6 bases and J by 7 bases, with 7 bases of the junction left unmatched. Germline V gene lookup returns CDR1 MNHEY and CDR2 SMNVEV (reference sequence). CDR3 region: CASRRTGTGGEKLFF. CDR3 nucleotides: TGTGCCAGCAGACGGACCGGGACAGGGGGTGAAAAACTGTTTTTT.

The sample holds a few counts of this clonotype. The CDR3 sequence is CASSLAGTSNTDTQYF. As DNA, the CDR3 is TGTGCCAGCAGCTTAGCCGGGACTAGCAACACAGATACGCAGTATTTT. The J gene is TRBJ2-3, the V gene TRBV11-3; the match to TRBD2 covers 9 bases. V shed 1 base, J shed 2 bases, and the junction held 4 bases outside the gene matches. The CDR3 is 16 residues long. Germline V gene lookup returns CDR1 SGHNT and CDR2 YENEEA.

This clonotype was picked up a small number of times. The chain employs TRBV7-6 and TRBJ2-3; 7 bases agree with TRBD1. Germline V gives CDR1 SGHVS, CDR2 FNYEAQ. This CDR3 contains 14 residues. Trimming removed 5 bases from V and 3 bases from J; junction bases left unmatched: 5. CDR3 sequence reads: CASSVGTETDTQYF. CDR3 in DNA: TGTGCCAGCAGCGTGGGGACAGAAACAGATACGCAGTATTTT.

The chain uses TRBV20-1 and TRBJ2-7, with 12 bases aligning to TRBD2. This CDR3 comprises 14 residues. V was pared by 4 bases and J by 2 bases, with 3 bases of the junction left unmatched. Germline CDR1 DFQATT, CDR2 SNEGSKA (reference sequence). The CDR3 nucleotides read TGCAGTGCTACTAGCGGGAGGGTTGCCTACGAGCAGTACTTC. It encodes CSATSGRVAYEQYF.

This clonotype occurred many times. The chain uses TRBV3-1 and TRBJ2-3; D might be TRBD1 or TRBD2, each matching 5 bases. Germline lookup yields CDR1 LGHDT and CDR2 YNNKEL (reference sequence). The CDR3 contains 12 residues. Trimming pared 4 bases from V and 5 bases from J, leaving 7 bases between. For the CDR3, the DNA is TGTGCCAGCAGCCGAGGGGTAGATACGCAGTATTTT. It translates to CASSRGVDTQYF.

In this sample, this clonotype turned up a few times. The chain recombines TRBV3-1 with TRBJ2-5, with 8 nucleotides matching TRBD1. Germline values: CDR1 LGHDT, CDR2 YNNKEL (reference sequence). The CDR3 runs 17 residues. V was pared by 4 bases and J by 4 bases, with 14 bases of the junction left unmatched. CDR3 residues: CASSRRLDREVGETQYF. The CDR3 coding sequence is TGTGCCAGCAGCCGACGCTTGGACAGGGAGGTTGGAGAGACCCAGTACTTC.

This clonotype turned up a few times. The CDR3 nucleotides read TGTGCCAGCAGCTCGACGACAGGCTCGACCGGGGAGCTGTTTTTT. This translates into CASSSTTGSTGELFF. V and J are TRBV7-8 and TRBJ2-2; TRBD1 is a possible D gene (6 bases). CDR3 size: 15 residues. V lost 4 bases to trimming and J lost 5 bases, with 14 bases between them. From germline, CDR1 is SGHVS and CDR2 FQNEAQ.

In its sample, this clonotype was seen many times. This chain uses TRBV12-3 or TRBV12-4 with TRBJ1-1; TRBD1 matches at 8 bases. Trimming at V came to 8 bases and at J to 0 bases, leaving 5 bases not matched to a gene. The length of the CDR3 is 14 residues. CDR3 amino acids: CASGDRGMNTEAFF. As DNA, the CDR3 is TGTGCCAGCGGAGACAGGGGAATGAACACTGAAGCTTTCTTT.

This clonotype was detected only a few times. V gene TRBV14 combines with J gene TRBJ2-1; D not certain. The germline CDR1 and CDR2 sequences are SGHDN and FVKESK. V was cut by 2 bases and J by 5 bases, with 10 bases left in between. CDR3 length: 14 amino acids. Here the CDR3 DNA reads TGTGCCAGCAGCCAAATCGGCGGACACAATGAGCAGTTCTTC. This translates into CASSQIGGHNEQFF. The full variable domain, rest sourced from reference TRBV14 and TRBJ2-1, is EAGVTQFPSHSVIEKGQTVTLRCDPISGHDNLYWYRRVMGKEIKFLLHFVKESKQDESGMPNNRFLAERTGGTYSTLKVQPAELEDSGVYFCASSQIGGHNEQFFGPGTRLTVL.

The chain couples TRBV20-1 to TRBJ2-5; D tentatively reads TRBD1 or TRBD2 (5 bases each). Trimming stripped 6 bases from V and 1 base from J, with 15 bases between. CDR3 length equals 14 residues. Germline CDR1 is DFQATT and CDR2 is SNEGSKA (reference sequence). CDR3 region: CSATPRGTQETQYF. CDR3 DNA: TGCAGTGCCACACCGCGTGGGACCCAAGAGACCCAGTACTTC.

The rearrangement uses TRBV18 and TRBJ1-1; 7 nucleotides agree with TRBD1. V shed 4 bases, J shed 0 bases, and the junction held 17 bases outside the gene matches. From germline, CDR1 is KGHSH and CDR2 LQKENI. This CDR3 has 19 amino acids. The CDR3 DNA reads TGTGCCAGCTCACGCGTATCCGGGACAGAAAAGACCCTGAACACTGAAGCTTTCTTT. Translating it yields CASSRVSGTEKTLNTEAFF.

The rearrangement joins TRBV6-4 to TRBJ1-2; the D is unclear. Per germline, CDR1 MRHNA and CDR2 SNTAGT. The CDR3 length is 14 residues. V was clipped by 3 bases and J by 7 bases, with 15 bases between them. CDR3 residues: CASSDTVFRPGYTF. The CDR3 nucleotides read TGTGCCAGCAGTGATACGGTATTTAGGCCTGGCTACACCTTC.

The chain combines TRBV12-3 or TRBV12-4 with TRBJ2-3, with TRBD2 matching over 8 bases. The ends lost 1 base at V and 4 bases at J; junction bases unmatched: 16. The CDR3 is 19 residues long. The CDR3 coding sequence is TGTGCCAGCAGTTTAGGGGGGCCTGGTCTAGCGGGTGCGGCAGATACGCAGTATTTT. Its translation: CASSLGGPGLAGAADTQYF.

The chain combines TRBV11-2 with TRBJ2-5; D uncertain. This CDR3 contains 15 residues. The germline V gene has CDR1 SGHAT and CDR2 FQNNGV. V lost 3 bases and J lost 2, with 13 bases in between. CDR3 residues: CASSFWQAHQETQYF. The CDR3 DNA reads TGTGCCAGCAGCTTTTGGCAGGCCCATCAAGAGACCCAGTACTTC. The full variable domain, in which reference TRBV11-2 and TRBJ2-5 provide the parts outside the CDR3, is EAGVAQSPRYKIIEKRQSVAFWCNPISGHATLYWYQQILGQGPKLLIQFQNNGVVDDSQLPKDRFSAERLKGVDSTLKIQPAKLEDSAVYLCASSFWQAHQETQYFGPGTRLLVL.